This TCR beta chain stems from a study of blood T cell repertoires in COVID-19. From germline, CDR1 is MRHNA and CDR2 SNTAGT. Trimming stripped 4 bases from V and 5 bases from J, with 6 bases between. This CDR3 has 12 residues. Method: immunoSEQ multiplex PCR; TCRdb's copy keeps in-frame clones and lacks some. The sample consists of a few hundred thousand clones, 70% to 90% of them appearing once. The chain couples TRBV6-4 to TRBJ2-1, with no clear D. This clonotype was obtained from a man in his forties with acute or convalescent COVID-19. The material sequenced was peripheral blood. CDR3 loop: CASSGENNEQFF. The CDR3 DNA is TGTGCCAGCAGTGGCGAGAACAATGAGCAGTTCTTC.